The 25 T cell receptor beta chains listed next were all sequenced from one sample in a study of CD8 T cells in Susac syndrome. When the RNA was reverse transcribed, random hexamers were used with an input of roughly 0.45 to 1 ug. From the immunoSEQ multiplex PCR reads, TCRdb called clonotypes with MiXCR, one entry per CDR3 protein. The table records over 350,000 distinct CDR3 sequences, around 85% of them present only once. The sample consisted of CD8+ T cells from PBMCs. Receptors were obtained from a human donor with multiple sclerosis.

V and J are TRBV27 and TRBJ2-7; the D gene is possibly TRBD1 (5 bases). Trimming took 5 bases from V and 3 from J, leaving 14 bases between them. Germline CDR1 is MNHEY and CDR2 is SMNVEV (reference sequence). The CDR3 sequence is 14 residues long. CDR3 loop: CASSISGFLYEQYF. CDR3 in DNA: TGTGCCAGCAGTATCTCAGGGTTTCTCTACGAGCAGTACTTC.

This chain joins TRBV5-1 and TRBJ1-6; 9 nucleotides match TRBD1. Germline-derived CDR1 and CDR2 are SGHRS and YFSETQ. V dropped 0 bases and J dropped 6; count of bases not matched to a gene: 7. CDR3 length: 17 amino acids. The CDR3: CASSLGDREDRNSPLHF. The CDR3 bases are TGCGCCAGCAGCTTGGGGGACAGGGAAGACCGTAATTCACCCCTCCACTTT.

This chain joins TRBV2 and TRBJ1-5; the D is unclear. The V end was cut by 3 bases, the J end by 6 bases, with 12 bases between. Per germline, CDR1 SNHLY and CDR2 FYNNEI. The CDR3 extends over 14 amino acids. The CDR3 protein is CASSDSGKGQPQHF. In DNA form, the CDR3 reads TGTGCCAGCAGTGACTCGGGGAAAGGTCAGCCCCAGCATTTT.

This clonotype was seen a handful of times. The chain carries TRBV6-5 and TRBJ2-7; 11 positions match TRBD2. Germline CDR1 is MNHEY and CDR2 is SVGAGI. The CDR3 contains 16 residues. J was trimmed by 5 bases and V by 2 bases; bases with no gene match: 8. The CDR3 coding sequence is TGTGCCAGCAGTTACACCACAACTAGCGGGGGAAACGAGCAGTACTTC. Amino acids: CASSYTTTSGGNEQYF.

The CDR3 region has the DNA TGCGCCAGCAGCCTCCGACAGGGGGCTTTCCACGAGCAGTACTTC. It encodes CASSLRQGAFHEQYF. The chain uses TRBV5-1 and TRBJ2-7; 10 nucleotides align to TRBD1. The germline CDR1 and CDR2 sequences are SGHRS and YFSETQ. CDR3 size: 15 residues. Trimming cost V 4 bases and J 5 bases; bases outside gene matches: 9.

The chain couples TRBV5-1 to TRBJ2-5, with a tentative D call TRBD2 (5 bases). Trimming took 6 bases from V and 5 from J, leaving 20 bases between them. The CDR3 contains 15 residues. Germline V gene sequence: CDR1 SGHRS, CDR2 YFSETQ. This CDR3 is CASTNPGTLIETQYF. CDR3 DNA: TGCGCCAGCACCAATCCGGGAACATTGATTGAGACCCAGTACTTC. Looking up the rest from reference TRBV5-1 and TRBJ2-5 gives the full variable domain: KAGVTQTPRYLIKTRGQQVTLSCSPISGHRSVSWYQQTPGQGLQFLFEYFSETQRNKGNFPGRFSGRQFSNSRSEMNVSTLELGDSALYLCASTNPGTLIETQYFGPGTRLLVL.

This clonotype was counted only a few times. The V call is TRBV27, the J call TRBJ2-7; TRBD1 might be the D (6 bases). CDR1 is MNHEY, CDR2 SMNVEV, per germline (reference sequence). Trimming stripped 2 bases from V and 6 bases from J, with 8 bases between. The CDR3 extends over 12 amino acids. The CDR3 DNA reads TGTGCCAGCAGTTTAAACAGGGTCGAGCAGTACTTC. Its protein product is CASSLNRVEQYF.

The chain couples TRBV28 to TRBJ2-7; D not certain. V was trimmed by 2 bases and J by 0 bases, leaving 11 bases between them. CDR1 and CDR2 (germline): MDHEN, SYDVKM. There are 15 residues in the CDR3. As DNA, the CDR3 is TGTGCCAGCAGTTTAATGGTCGGCGACTCCTACGAGCAGTACTTC. Translation: CASSLMVGDSYEQYF.

The V and J genes are TRBV29-1 and TRBJ1-1; tentatively, D is TRBD1 (5 bases). This CDR3 comprises 10 residues. V was cut by 4 bases and J by 11 bases, with 11 bases left in between. Germline assignment: CDR1 SQVTM and CDR2 ANQGSEA. CDR3 amino acids: CSVGGGGAFF. The CDR3 DNA follows: TGCAGCGTTGGCGGGGGGGGTGCTTTCTTT.

The gene calls are TRBV9 and TRBJ2-3, with no clear D. Germline CDR1 reads SGDLS; CDR2 reads YYNGEE. The CDR3 has 12 residues. The V gene lost 2 bases and the J gene lost 5 bases, with 6 bases spanning the gap. The CDR3 sequence: CASSVGKDTQYF. The CDR3 region has the DNA TGTGCCAGCAGCGTTGGGAAAGATACGCAGTATTTT.

This clonotype was counted only a few times. V gene TRBV7-8 combines with J gene TRBJ2-1, with TRBD2 matching 13 bases. Germline CDR1 is SGHVS and CDR2 is FQNEAQ. The CDR3 covers 18 residues. Trimming removed 5 bases from V and 0 bases from J; junction bases left unmatched: 7. In nucleotides, the CDR3 is TGTGCCAGCAGCCTTACTAGCGGGGGGGTTTACTCCTACAATGAGCAGTTCTTC. Protein product: CASSLTSGGVYSYNEQFF.

This clonotype was seen only once. The V call is TRBV30, the J call TRBJ2-7; D not resolved. Germline lookup yields CDR1 GTSNPN and CDR2 SVGIG (reference sequence). Trimming removed 0 bases at V and 5 bases at J, with 11 bases between. This CDR3 is 13 amino acids long. CDR3 DNA: TGTGCCTGGAGTGTGAGTAGCAGCCACGAGCAGTACTTC. It yields the protein CAWSVSSSHEQYF.

The chain joins TRBV4-1 to TRBJ2-7; possibly TRBD1 for D (6 bases). Trimming shortened V by 6 bases and J by 0 bases, and 12 bases separated the two germline ends. The CDR3 length is 14 residues. Germline loops: CDR1 MGHRA, CDR2 YSYEKL. CDR3 in amino acids: CASRRTDDSYEQYF. CDR3 DNA sequence: TGCGCCAGCAGACGGACAGACGACTCCTACGAGCAGTACTTC.

The rearrangement joins TRBV30 to TRBJ1-2, with a tentative D call TRBD1 (5 bases). Trimming cost V 1 base and J 7 bases, with 13 bases left between them. CDR1 GTSNPN and CDR2 SVGIG come from the germline V gene (reference sequence). The CDR3 runs 13 residues. The CDR3 region has the DNA TGTGCCTGGAGTGGGGGGACTGCCTCTGGCTACACCTTC. It codes for CAWSGGTASGYTF.

The chain carries TRBV20-1 and TRBJ2-1; D remains ambiguous. The CDR3 runs to 15 residues. The germline CDR1 and CDR2 sequences are DFQATT and SNEGSKA (reference sequence). Trimming left V 1 base short and J 1 base short, with 11 bases between. CDR3 nucleotides: TGCAGTGCTAGAGGAGATAAAGCTTCCTACAATGAGCAGTTCTTC. Translation gives CSARGDKASYNEQFF.

The V call is TRBV20-1, the J call TRBJ1-5; D remains ambiguous. The CDR3 extends over 21 amino acids. Trimming stripped 4 bases from V and 0 bases from J, with 31 bases between. Germline assignment: CDR1 DFQATT and CDR2 SNEGSKA (reference sequence). The CDR3 nucleotides read TGCAGTGCTAAAGATTCTCCCCTTACTCGACCGGATTTCAATAGCAATCAGCCCCAGCATTTT. Residues: CSAKDSPLTRPDFNSNQPQHF.

V and J are TRBV19 and TRBJ1-2, with TRBD1 as a possible D gene (5 bases). Trimming removed 3 bases at V and 1 base at J, with 9 bases between. CDR1 LNHDA and CDR2 SQIVND come from the germline V gene (reference sequence). This CDR3 has 14 amino acids. CDR3 nucleotides: TGTGCCAGTAGTATCGGGACGGATAACTATGGCTACACCTTC. This translates into CASSIGTDNYGYTF.

The V and J genes are TRBV4-1 and TRBJ1-5; D remains unclear. Trimming cost V 0 bases and J 5 bases, with 14 bases left between them. The CDR3 extends over 16 amino acids. Germline CDR1 MGHRA, CDR2 YSYEKL. Here the CDR3 reads CASSQDLVGEDQPQHF. The CDR3 coding sequence is TGCGCCAGCAGCCAAGATTTAGTCGGGGAGGATCAGCCCCAGCATTTT.

This clonotype was detected once. The chain employs TRBV29-1 and TRBJ2-7; 7 bases agree with TRBD2. The germline CDR1 and CDR2 sequences are SQVTM and ANQGSEA. V lost 4 bases to trimming and J lost 0 bases; unmatched junction nucleotides: 9. The CDR3 runs 15 residues. CDR3 bases: TGCAGCGTTGCGCGTGCCGGGGGGAGCTCCTACGAGCAGTACTTC. Protein: CSVARAGGSSYEQYF.

The chain links TRBV3-1 to TRBJ2-1, with 8 bases identical to TRBD2. The CDR3 contains 16 residues. V shed 4 bases and J 6 bases; nucleotides not matched to a gene: 11. CDR1 and CDR2 from the germline V gene are LGHDT and YNNKEL (reference sequence). The CDR3 region is CASSPSQTSGINEQFF. CDR3 sequence (DNA): TGTGCCAGCAGCCCAAGTCAAACTAGCGGAATCAATGAGCAGTTCTTC.

V gene TRBV19 combines with J gene TRBJ1-1; 7 bases agree with TRBD1. Per germline, CDR1 LNHDA and CDR2 SQIVND (reference sequence). V shed 5 bases and J 1 base; nucleotides not matched to a gene: 1. This CDR3 is built from 13 residues. The CDR3 region is CASSWDRNTEAFF. The CDR3 DNA sequence: TGTGCCAGTAGTTGGGACAGGAACACTGAAGCTTTCTTT.

This clonotype was recorded only once. The J gene is TRBJ2-5, the V gene TRBV12-3 or TRBV12-4; D gene uncertain. The CDR3 spans 12 residues. V lost 3 bases and J 2 bases, leaving 4 bases between the germline ends. The DNA of the CDR3 is TGTGCCAGCAGTTTTTGGCAAGAGACCCAGTACTTC. Translation: CASSFWQETQYF.

This chain joins TRBV15 and TRBJ1-3; D is ambiguous. Trimming took off 0 bases at V and 4 bases at J, with 10 bases between the two ends. The CDR3 is made up of 15 amino acids. Germline lookup yields CDR1 LNHNV and CDR2 YYDKDF (reference sequence). DNA for the CDR3: TGTGCCACCAGCAGAGATCGAGCTCCCGGAAACACCATATATTTT. Translating it yields CATSRDRAPGNTIYF.

Points on this clonotype: At one end, the junction sequence differs from germline, possibly due to a read error. V is TRBV27 and J is TRBJ2-3; the D gene is possibly TRBD2 (6 bases). This CDR3 contains 17 residues. CDR1 is MNHEY, CDR2 SMNVEV, per germline (reference sequence). CDR3 in amino acids: CTSSHGPGDLSTDTQYF. The CDR3, as DNA: TGTACCAGCAGTCACGGACCGGGGGACCTTAGCACAGATACGCAGTATTTT.

The rearrangement joins TRBV7-9 to TRBJ2-1; 13 bases fit TRBD2. The CDR3 loop spans 17 amino acids. Germline V gives CDR1 SEHNR, CDR2 FQNEAQ (reference sequence). The J segment lost 3 bases and the V segment lost 4 bases, leaving 6 bases of the junction unmatched. In nucleotides, the CDR3 is TGTGCCAGCAGCTCAGCGGGGACTAGCGGGGTCTACAATGAGCAGTTCTTC. This codes for CASSSAGTSGVYNEQFF.